What follows is one T cell receptor beta chain and its context. The record originates from a study of blood T cell repertoires in COVID-19. In the study overall: The United States, Italy and Spain supplied acute and convalescent COVID-19 samples. PBMCs, B-cell-depleted T cells, or T cells were the source of the cDNA or gDNA that made up the material.

Germline values: CDR1 MNHEY, CDR2 SMNVEV (reference sequence). The CDR3 totals 15 residues. Trimming took 7 bases from V and 0 from J, leaving 13 bases between them. Original processing methods: By means of reference gene primer amplification, nucleated cell counts were estimated. The data were produced by immunoSEQ multiplex PCR, yet TCRdb's version contains in-frame clones alone and is incomplete. V and J calls plus clone size are reproduced from that table; the DNA served to infer D and trimming. The repertoire includes approximately 91,000 clones, around 80% of them detected once, and roughly 19% sits in the top ten.

This TCR was sampled from a human donor in a cohort sampled during active COVID-19. Sequenced input: peripheral blood. V usage is TRBV27 and J usage is TRBJ1-3, with D possibly TRBD1 on 6 matching bases. DNA for the CDR3: TGTGCCAGCAAACAGGGAAGCTCCTCTGGAAACACCATATATTTT. This gives the protein CASKQGSSSGNTIYF.